This TCR beta chain stems from a study of T cell changes during pregnancy in multiple sclerosis. Method: immunoSEQ multiplex PCR; TCRdb's copy keeps in-frame clones and lacks some. The data hold fewer than 150,000 clones, with around 95% observed a single time. V was pared by 0 bases and J by 5 bases, with 6 bases between. Looked up from germline, CDR1 is SGHNT and CDR2 is YYREEE (reference sequence). This CDR3 has 13 amino acids. The chain carries TRBV5-4 and TRBJ2-1, with a possible D match to TRBD1 (5 bases). This receptor was taken from a female donor with multiple sclerosis, enrolled in a pregnancy study. This specimen was peripheral blood, taken after pregnancy. The CDR3 loop reads CASSLGQHNEQFF. The CDR3, as DNA: TGTGCCAGCAGCTTGGGACAGCACAATGAGCAGTTCTTC.